These 20 T cell receptor beta chains share one sample of origin, sequenced in a study of T-cell memory formation after mild COVID-19. TCRdb analysed the 5' RACE reads with MiXCR anew, one entry per CDR3 protein. The sample yields 400,000 to 500,000 distinct CDR3 sequences, 20% to 25% seen once. The sequencing input was PBMCs or a T cell subset sorted from them (not recorded which). The receptors were gathered from an adult woman who had mild COVID-19 (a few samples of this study predate the infection). Cell type and time point are not known.

The chain combines TRBV6-6 with TRBJ1-1; D gene uncertain. Germline CDR1 and CDR2: MNHNY and SVGAGI (reference sequence). The CDR3 has 13 amino acids. Trimming took 6 bases from V and 0 from J, leaving 8 bases between them. The CDR3 DNA reads TGTGCCAGCAGCGACCAGATGAACACTGAAGCTTTCTTT. Protein product: CASSDQMNTEAFF.

The CDR3: CASSFRGREETQYF. The CDR3 DNA follows: TGTGCCAGCAGCTTCAGGGGCAGGGAAGAGACCCAGTACTTC. V is TRBV11-2 and J is TRBJ2-5; TRBD1 might be the D (6 bases). From germline, CDR1 is SGHAT and CDR2 FQNNGV. Trimming left V 3 bases short and J 3 bases short, with 11 bases between. The CDR3 length is 14 residues.

This clonotype was counted ten times or more. The chain uses TRBV5-6 and TRBJ2-1; D is unclear. This CDR3 has 17 residues. Trimming pared 0 bases from V and 0 bases from J, leaving 13 bases between. Germline CDR1 SGHDT, CDR2 YYEEEE. The DNA of the CDR3 is TGTGCCAGCAGCTTGGGACCGGGCAGTCACTCCTACAATGAGCAGTTCTTC. Amino acid sequence: CASSLGPGSHSYNEQFF. Full variable domain (missing parts from reference TRBV5-6 and TRBJ2-1): DAGVTQSPTHLIKTRGQQVTLRCSPKSGHDTVSWYQQALGQGPQFIFQYYEEEERQRGNFPDRFSGHQFPNYSSELNVNALLLGDSALYLCASSLGPGSHSYNEQFFGPGTRLTVL.

This clonotype was picked up many times. The chain is built from TRBV20-1 and TRBJ2-7, with a possible D match to TRBD1 (6 bases). This CDR3 has 12 residues. Trimming pared 6 bases from V and 1 base from J, leaving 10 bases between. Germline V lookup: CDR1 DFQATT, CDR2 SNEGSKA (reference sequence). The CDR3 region is CSALTGSYEQYF. In nucleotides, the CDR3 is TGCAGTGCCCTGACAGGTTCCTACGAGCAGTACTTC.

CDR3 loop: CASSSGSSYYGYTF. The CDR3 nucleotides are TGTGCCAGCAGCAGCGGGTCTTCTTACTATGGCTACACCTTC. The chain links TRBV3-1 to TRBJ1-2; no definite D call. The germline gives CDR1 LGHDT, CDR2 YNNKEL (reference sequence). The CDR3 length is 14 residues. Trimming removed 5 bases at V and 3 bases at J, with 13 bases between.

This clonotype was counted a single time. The CDR3: CASSVGGILGAFF. CDR3 in DNA: TGTGCCAGCAGCGTCGGGGGGATTCTTGGAGCTTTCTTT. The rearrangement joins TRBV7-8 to TRBJ1-1; D may be TRBD1 (5 bases). The CDR3 is made up of 13 amino acids. Trimming took 5 bases from V and 10 from J, leaving 17 bases between them. The germline gives CDR1 SGHVS, CDR2 FQNEAQ.

This chain joins TRBV19 and TRBJ2-1; D is perhaps TRBD1 (6 bases). V dropped 3 bases and J dropped 6 bases, with 18 bases sitting between them. The CDR3 covers 16 residues. From germline, CDR1 is LNHDA and CDR2 SQIVND (reference sequence). The DNA for the CDR3 is TGTGCCAGTAGTATTCAGGGGCATTCCCGACTCAATGAGCAGTTCTTC. Translated: CASSIQGHSRLNEQFF.

The V and J genes are TRBV6-2 or TRBV6-3 and TRBJ2-2, with D possibly being TRBD2 (5 bases). The CDR3 has 13 residues. Looked up from germline, CDR1 is MNHEY and CDR2 is SVGEGT. V dropped 2 bases and J dropped 7 bases, with 8 bases sitting between them. The CDR3 sequence is CASSYERFGELFF. The CDR3 DNA reads as TGTGCCAGCAGTTACGAGCGGTTCGGGGAGCTGTTTTTT.

In this sample, this clonotype turned up many times. The DNA for the CDR3 is TGTGCCAGCAGTTTTTGGGCAGGGGATGGCTACACCTTC. Translation gives CASSFWAGDGYTF. The J gene is TRBJ1-2, the V gene TRBV12-3 or TRBV12-4; D may be TRBD1 (6 bases). This CDR3 contains 13 residues. V was trimmed by 3 bases and J by 6 bases, leaving 11 bases between them.

This clonotype appeared a few times. The chain is built from TRBV5-1 and TRBJ2-5, with 9 bases fitting TRBD2. The CDR3 length is 14 residues. The junction had 6 bases not matched to a gene; V was cut back by 5 bases and J by 4 bases. From germline, CDR1 is SGHRS and CDR2 YFSETQ. The CDR3 sequence: CASSSGSGGETQYF. For the CDR3, the DNA is TGCGCCAGCAGTAGCGGGAGTGGTGGAGAGACCCAGTACTTC. The full variable domain, completed using reference TRBV5-1 and TRBJ2-5, is KAGVTQTPRYLIKTRGQQVTLSCSPISGHRSVSWYQQTPGQGLQFLFEYFSETQRNKGNFPGRFSGRQFSNSRSEMNVSTLELGDSALYLCASSSGSGGETQYFGPGTRLLVL.

V usage is TRBV7-9 and J usage is TRBJ2-1; 9 bases map to TRBD1. Per the germline V gene, CDR1 is SEHNR and CDR2 is FQNEAQ (reference sequence). This CDR3 has 15 amino acids. Trimming took 5 bases from V and 7 from J; bases not matched to a gene: 9. The CDR3 coding sequence is TGTGCCAGCAGCATACGGGACAGGGAACGGAATGAGCAGTTCTTC. Translated, it gives CASSIRDRERNEQFF.

The chain is built from TRBV7-9 and TRBJ2-6; no firm D call. Germline values: CDR1 SEHNR, CDR2 FQNEAQ (reference sequence). The CDR3 spans 15 residues. Trimming cost V 4 bases and J 0 bases, with 7 bases left between them. The CDR3 sequence is CASSSRTSGANVLTF. The DNA for the CDR3 is TGTGCCAGCAGCTCAAGAACCTCTGGGGCCAACGTCCTGACTTTC.

This clonotype appeared a few times. V gene TRBV19 combines with J gene TRBJ2-7; no clear D. The CDR3 runs to 14 residues. Trimming cost V 6 bases and J 2 bases, with 14 bases left between them. In germline, CDR1 is LNHDA, CDR2 SQIVND (reference sequence). The CDR3 nucleotides read TGTGCCAGTAGCCGTACTTGGACCGCCTACGAGCAGTACTTC. Translated, it gives CASSRTWTAYEQYF.

This clonotype was seen ten or more times. The V gene is TRBV11-3, the J gene TRBJ1-1; D unclear. Trimming pared 6 bases from V and 1 base from J, leaving 6 bases between. Germline CDR1 reads SGHNT; CDR2 reads YENEEA. The CDR3 is made up of 12 amino acids. CDR3 sequence reads: CASSPPNTEAFF. The CDR3 DNA reads as TGTGCCAGCAGTCCCCCGAACACTGAAGCTTTCTTT.

This clonotype was observed a few times. The V gene is TRBV20-1, the J gene TRBJ2-4; the D gene is possibly TRBD1 (6 bases). Trimming stripped 1 base from V and 0 bases from J, with 10 bases between. Germline loops: CDR1 DFQATT, CDR2 SNEGSKA (reference sequence). This CDR3 is built from 15 residues. CDR3 sequence (DNA): TGCAGTGCTAGAGTGGACAGACTAGCCAAAAACATTCAGTACTTC. Translated, it gives CSARVDRLAKNIQYF.

V usage is TRBV24-1 and J usage is TRBJ2-5, with D unclear. Germline values: CDR1 KGHDR, CDR2 SFDVKD. There are 15 residues in the CDR3. V lost 9 bases and J 4 bases, leaving 20 bases between the germline ends. The CDR3, as DNA: TGTGCCACCGGGTCGAGACTCCCCTCCGGAGAGACCCAGTACTTC. Its translation is CATGSRLPSGETQYF.

This CDR3 is CATSHLRGTEAFF. CDR3 nucleotide sequence: TGTGCCACCAGCCACCTAAGGGGCACTGAAGCTTTCTTT. The rearrangement links TRBV15 to TRBJ1-1; TRBD1 is a possible D gene (5 bases). Germline assignment: CDR1 LNHNV and CDR2 YYDKDF (reference sequence). The CDR3 is 13 residues long. V was clipped by 5 bases and J by 4 bases, with 11 bases between them. Using reference TRBV15 and TRBJ1-1 for the parts outside the CDR3, the full variable domain is DAMVIQNPRYQVTQFGKPVTLSCSQTLNHNVMYWYQQKSSQAPKLLFHYYDKDFNNEADTPDNFQSRRPNTSFCFLDIRSPGLGDTAMYLCATSHLRGTEAFFGQGTRLTVV.

V usage is TRBV5-1 and J usage is TRBJ2-5; TRBD2 matches at 8 bases. V dropped 4 bases and J dropped 4; count of bases not matched to a gene: 9. The CDR3 spans 15 residues. Germline V gene sequence: CDR1 SGHRS, CDR2 YFSETQ. This CDR3 reads CASSRSRGGRETQYF. CDR3 DNA: TGCGCCAGCAGCCGGTCCCGGGGGGGCCGAGAGACCCAGTACTTC. Variable domain in full (rest from reference TRBV5-1 and TRBJ2-5): KAGVTQTPRYLIKTRGQQVTLSCSPISGHRSVSWYQQTPGQGLQFLFEYFSETQRNKGNFPGRFSGRQFSNSRSEMNVSTLELGDSALYLCASSRSRGGRETQYFGPGTRLLVL.

As concerns this clonotype: An end of the junction does not agree with germline; a read error may underlie this. The genes are TRBV6-2 or TRBV6-3 and TRBJ1-2, with D hard to call. CDR1 and CDR2 from the germline V gene are MNHEY and SVGEGT. This CDR3 has 14 residues. In DNA form, the CDR3 reads TGTGCCAGCACCCCGGCGGGAGGACCCTATGGCTTCACCTTC. Its protein product is CASTPAGGPYGFTF.

This rearrangement joins TRBV12-3 or TRBV12-4 to TRBJ1-2; 9 nucleotides line up with TRBD1. J was trimmed by 7 bases and V by 6 bases; bases with no gene match: 6. There are 13 residues in the CDR3. CDR3 in DNA: TGTGCCAGCAGACGAGACAGGGGGGGTGGCTACACCTTC. Translating it yields CASRRDRGGGYTF.